The next 4 T cell receptor beta chains were all read from a single sample in a study of tumor-infiltrating T cells and Merkel cell polyomavirus. Across the whole study: The T cells studied were KLL-specific CD8+ cells against Merkel polyomavirus.

Every patient's tumor was robustly positive for Merkel cell polyomavirus Large T antigen on immunohistochemistry. Method: immunoSEQ multiplex PCR; TCRdb's copy keeps in-frame clones and lacks some. The table includes around 25,000 clones, roughly nine tenths detected once. The sequenced sample was lymph node tissue. The receptors were sampled from a man aged 50 or older with Merkel cell carcinoma.

V is TRBV9 and J is TRBJ2-6, with TRBD1 matching over 8 bases. Unmatched junction bases numbered 5, after V lost 6 bases and J lost 0 bases. This CDR3 contains 16 residues. CDR1 is SGDLS and CDR2 is YYNGEE in the germline V gene. The DNA for the CDR3 is TGTGCCAGCACCCAGGGGGCCCCCTCTGGGGCCAACGTCCTGACTTTC. Translation gives CASTQGAPSGANVLTF.

The rearrangement joins TRBV7-8 to TRBJ1-1, with a possible D match to TRBD1 (5 bases). Germline lookup yields CDR1 SGHVS and CDR2 FQNEAQ. The CDR3 has 15 residues. V lost 1 base, J lost 3 bases, and 12 bases lay in between. CDR3 nucleotides: TGTGCCAGCAGCTTAGAATTAGGGGCTCACACTGAAGCTTTCTTT. It translates to CASSLELGAHTEAFF.

The chain combines TRBV7-9 with TRBJ1-5; D gene uncertain. The CDR3 extends over 18 amino acids. Looked up from germline, CDR1 is SEHNR and CDR2 is FQNEAQ (reference sequence). V lost 4 bases, J lost 2 bases, and 21 bases lay in between. Written as DNA, the CDR3 is TGTGCCAGCAGCTCTCGGGGTAGGGCAGGTGGTCGCAATCAGCCCCAGCATTTT. It yields the protein CASSSRGRAGGRNQPQHF.

The chain couples TRBV5-6 to TRBJ2-3; unclear D gene. Germline CDR1 and CDR2: SGHDT and YYEEEE. This CDR3 contains 15 residues. Between the trimmed V and J ends, which lost 0 bases and 0 bases, there was a span of 8 bases. The CDR3 DNA is TGTGCCAGCAGCTTGGGGCCGACAAGCACAGATACGCAGTATTTT. The encoded protein is CASSLGPTSTDTQYF.